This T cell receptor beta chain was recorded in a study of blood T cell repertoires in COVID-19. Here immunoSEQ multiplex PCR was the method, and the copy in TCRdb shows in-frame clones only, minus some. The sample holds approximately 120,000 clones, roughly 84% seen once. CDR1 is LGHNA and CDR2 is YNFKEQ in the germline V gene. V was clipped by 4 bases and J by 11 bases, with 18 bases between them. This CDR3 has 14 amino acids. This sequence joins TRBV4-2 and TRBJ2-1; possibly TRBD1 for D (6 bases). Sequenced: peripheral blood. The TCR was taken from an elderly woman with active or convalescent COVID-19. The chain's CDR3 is CASSPARRTEQQFF. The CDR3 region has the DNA TGTGCCAGCAGCCCCGCCCGTCGGACAGAGCAGCAGTTCTTC.